Listed here is a single T cell receptor (beta chain). Antigen unknown. J was trimmed by 8 bases and V by 8 bases; bases with no gene match: 16. The germline CDR1 and CDR2 sequences are GTSNPN and SVGIG (reference sequence). The CDR3 contains 14 residues. In each PCR, synthetic TCR analog templates were spiked in. The data were produced by immunoSEQ multiplex PCR, yet TCRdb's version contains in-frame clones alone and is incomplete. Of around 100,000 clones detected, about 85% appear once; the ten largest clones hold roughly 2.3%. This record belongs to a study of PD-L1 blockade in urothelial cancer. On the study more broadly: Blood analysis was done at 3 weeks (second dose) and 6 weeks after treatment began.

Overall study findings and caveats: Tumor-associated clones in the blood of durable-benefit patients grew more at 3 weeks.

V gene TRBV30 combines with J gene TRBJ1-2, with 8 bases that match TRBD1. The sequence was collected from a man aged 45-65 years with urothelial cancer. The sample in question was PBMCs, obtained around atezolizumab (anti-PD-L1) treatment. The CDR3, as DNA: TGTGCCGCCAAGGGACAGGTAGATCCGGGCGGCTACACCTTC. It yields the protein CAAKGQVDPGGYTF. The whole variable domain, filled in from reference TRBV30 and TRBJ1-2, reads SQTIHQWPATLVQPVGSPLSLECTVEGTSNPNLYWYRQAAGRGLQLLFYSVGIGQISSEVPQNLSASRPQDRQFILSSKKLLLSDSGFYLCAAKGQVDPGGYTFGSGTRLTVV.